These T cell receptor beta chains were read from a single sample in a study of OX40 agonist ivuxolimab in advanced cancers. The protocol was immunoSEQ multiplex PCR, while the TCRdb copy is restricted to in-frame clones and leaves out a portion. The sample lists 42,000 or so clones, roughly nine tenths seen once, with under 0.65% in the top ten. The sequencing used CD4+ or CD8+ T cells sorted from blood, collected in a trial of the OX40 agonist ivuxolimab. The receptors come from an adult with an advanced solid tumor such as melanoma, head and neck, liver or kidney cancer. Each CDR3 is given with its conserved first and last residue. A D gene is named only where the DNA matches it firmly. Not all rows give a size; the values are once, few, many and, for expanded clones, a class.

>TRBV2|TRBJ1-5|NA|few
TGTGCCAGCATGGAAGGGGAGGACCAGCCCCAGCATTTT
CASMEGEDQPQHF
>TRBV29-1|TRBJ1-1|TRBD1|NA
TGCAGCGTCTCCAGGGGGTTTACTGAAGCTTTCTTT
CSVSRGFTEAFF
>TRBV10-3|TRBJ2-1|TRBD2|NA
TGTGCCACCTTGCCTGCGGGGGACGGTTTGGACAATGAGCAGTTCTTC
CATLPAGDGLDNEQFF
>TRBV7-2|TRBJ2-5|TRBD2|NA
TGTGCCAGCAAGACTAGCGGGGGGGCGTCTGGGGAGACCCAGTACTTC
CASKTSGGASGETQYF
>TRBV2|TRBJ2-5|NA|NA
TGTGCCAGCAGTTCAGAGGGGGGAATATTACAAGAGACCCAGTACTTC
CASSSEGGILQETQYF
>TRBV19|TRBJ2-1|NA|NA
TGTGCCAGTAGTAGAGGGTACAATGAGCAGTTCTTC
CASSRGYNEQFF
>TRBV5-1|TRBJ1-2|TRBD1|NA
TGCGCCAGCAGCTTAGGGACAGCCAAAAACTATGGCTACACCTTC
CASSLGTAKNYGYTF
>TRBV12-5|TRBJ1-5|NA|NA
TGTGCTAGTGGTCCCCTGGAGCCCCAGCATTTT
CASGPLEPQHF
>TRBV6-5|TRBJ2-7|TRBD1|NA
TGTGCCAGCAGCTGGGACAGGGAGCTCTACGAGCAGTACTTC
CASSWDRELYEQYF
>TRBV5-8|TRBJ1-2|NA|NA
TGTGCCAGCAGCTTTGGCAGCCTTGTCTATGGCTACACCTTC
CASSFGSLVYGYTF
>TRBV5-1|TRBJ2-2|NA|NA
TGCGCCAGCAGCTCTAACCTTCAGGGAAGGGCCTACACCGGGGAGCTGTTTTTT
CASSSNLQGRAYTGELFF
>TRBV10-3|TRBJ2-1|NA|NA
TGTGCCATCAGTGAGGCGAAGGGGGGCATGGGTAATGAGCAGTTCTTC
CAISEAKGGMGNEQFF
>TRBV19|TRBJ1-5|TRBD1|NA
TGTGCCAGTAGTATGGACAGGGATAGCAATCAGCCCCAGCATTTT
CASSMDRDSNQPQHF
>TRBV5-4|TRBJ2-7|NA|NA
TGTGCCAGCAGCTTGCAGACGGGGCCGACCTACGAGCAGTACTTC
CASSLQTGPTYEQYF
>TRBV7-2|TRBJ2-7|TRBD1|NA
TGTGCCAGCAGATTTAAACCGGGACAGCTAAGCTACGAGCAGTACTTC
CASRFKPGQLSYEQYF
>TRBV28|TRBJ1-3|NA|once
TGTGCCAGCAGTTTTCCAGGGAATGGAAACACCATATATTTT
CASSFPGNGNTIYF
>TRBV2|TRBJ2-5|TRBD2|NA
TGTGCCAGCAGTGAAGGGGGCTTAGCGGGGGAGCAAGAGACCCAGTACTTC
CASSEGGLAGEQETQYF
>TRBV11-2|TRBJ2-2|TRBD1|NA
TGTGCCAGCAGCTTTAGGGGGCCCTCGAACACCGGGGAGCTGTTTTTT
CASSFRGPSNTGELFF
>TRBV18|TRBJ2-1|NA|NA
TGTGCCAGCTCACCCCCGGGCCTCCAGGAGCAGTTCTTC
CASSPPGLQEQFF
>TRBV7-2|TRBJ2-5|TRBD2|NA
TGTGCCAGCAGCGTCACTAGCGGGTTAGGCGAGACCCAGTACTTC
CASSVTSGLGETQYF
>TRBV5-4|TRBJ1-2|NA|NA
TGTGCCAGCGGGCAGTTCACGGCCCCCAACTATGGCTACACCTTC
CASGQFTAPNYGYTF
>TRBV7-2|TRBJ2-2|NA|once
TGTGCCAGCAGCCAACGGGTAACCGGGGAGCTGTTTTTT
CASSQRVTGELFF
>TRBV9|TRBJ1-1|NA|few
TGTGCCAGCAGCGTCACCGGGACGGCGAACACTGAAGCTTTCTTT
CASSVTGTANTEAFF
>TRBV7-2|TRBJ2-1|TRBD2|NA
TGTGCCAGCAGCCGTCAGGGACTAGCGGGGAATGAGCAGTTCTTC
CASSRQGLAGNEQFF
>TRBV19|TRBJ2-7|NA|NA
TGTGCCAGTACCAAGGGGGGACAAAGTGGCGAGCAGTACTTC
CASTKGGQSGEQYF
>TRBV5-4|TRBJ1-2|TRBD1|once
TGTGCCAGCAGCTTTCAGGGGGCGAATGGCTACACCTTC
CASSFQGANGYTF
>TRBV27|TRBJ1-2|TRBD1|few
TGTGCCAGCAGTTTATTTGCCCTGACAGGGGGAATGCGAGGCTACACCTTC
CASSLFALTGGMRGYTF
>TRBV29-1|TRBJ1-2|NA|NA
TGCAGCGTTGAAGAGTCCTCGACGCCCAGGGGTGGCTACACCTTC
CSVEESSTPRGGYTF
>TRBV5-4|TRBJ1-2|NA|NA
TGTGCCAGCAGCTCCTTCGTTGGGACACTTGGAAAAGGGAATGGCTACACCTTC
CASSSFVGTLGKGNGYTF
>TRBV7-3|TRBJ2-1|TRBD1|NA
TGTGCCAGCAGCTTAAATACAGGGGTTTACAATGAGCAGTTCTTC
CASSLNTGVYNEQFF
>TRBV4-2|TRBJ2-1|TRBD2|NA
TGTGCCAGCAGCCAAGGCCGGACTAGCGGGGGGGCTGGTGAGCAGTTCTTC
CASSQGRTSGGAGEQFF
>TRBV27|TRBJ2-1|NA|NA
TGTGCCAGCAGTTCCCGATGGGGGCTAAACAATGAGCAGTTCTTC
CASSSRWGLNNEQFF
>TRBV5-1|TRBJ1-1|NA|NA
TGCGCCAGCAGCTACCAGGGAGTCACTGAAGCTTTCTTT
CASSYQGVTEAFF
>TRBV4-2|TRBJ2-7|NA|NA
TGTGCCAGCAGCCGACAACAGGGTCAGGAGAGCTCCTACGAGCAGTACTTC
CASSRQQGQESSYEQYF
>TRBV7-1|TRBJ1-2|TRBD1|NA
TGTGCCAGCAGCCCCCGACAGGGGGCGGGATATGGCTACACCTTC
CASSPRQGAGYGYTF
>TRBV6-6|TRBJ1-5|TRBD1|NA
TGTGCCAGCAGGGGTGACAGGGGGGCCCAGCCCCAGCATTTT
CASRGDRGAQPQHF
>TRBV10-3|TRBJ2-2|NA|NA
TGTGCCATCAGTGAGTTCTCCTCAGCTACGGACGGTAACACCGGGGAGCTGTTTTTT
CAISEFSSATDGNTGELFF
>TRBV15|TRBJ2-5|NA|NA
TGTGCCACATCCAGGCGGGCTCAAGAGACCCAGTACTTC
CATSRRAQETQYF
>TRBV7-2|TRBJ2-4|NA|few
TGTGCCAGCAGCCCCGCAGGTGCCAGAGCCAAAAACATTCAGTACTTC
CASSPAGARAKNIQYF
>TRBV19|TRBJ2-6|NA|NA
TGTGCCAGTAGAGGGGCCGGGGCCAACGTCCTGACTTTC
CASRGAGANVLTF
>TRBV29-1|TRBJ1-1|TRBD1|NA
TGCAGCGGCCGACAGGGGGGTGCTGAAGCTTTCTTT
CSGRQGGAEAFF
>TRBV29-1|TRBJ1-2|TRBD1|NA
TGCAGCGCCGACATACAGGGGATCGGCGGCTACACCTTC
CSADIQGIGGYTF